Shown below are 28 T cell receptor beta chains from a single sample sequenced in a study of shared clonotypes between healthy human individuals. Assay: immunoSEQ multiplex PCR; the TCRdb copy retains only in-frame clones and omits some. The table lists 730,000 or so clones, more than 70% of them singletons, with approximately 2% in the top ten. The sequenced sample consisted of memory CD4+ T cells sorted from blood. The subset here: CD45RA-negative fraction. The source of these receptors is a woman aged 30 to 39 in good health.

The J gene is TRBJ2-3, the V gene TRBV5-1; perhaps TRBD1 as D (5 bases). Deletions cut 4 bases from V and 5 bases from J, with 5 bases between. The V gene's germline CDR1 is SGHRS and CDR2 YFSETQ. The CDR3 consists of 11 residues. In nucleotides, the CDR3 is TGCGCCAGCAGCCAGGGAGATACGCAGTATTTT. Translating gives CASSQGDTQYF.

This clone was seen once. The chain has TRBV7-6 and TRBJ1-1; D ambiguous. Trimming took off 4 bases at V and 6 bases at J, with 18 bases between the two ends. Germline lookup yields CDR1 SGHVS and CDR2 FNYEAQ. CDR3 length: 15 residues. The CDR3 region is CASSSTAGKYSEAFF. In DNA, the CDR3 is TGTGCCAGCAGCTCCACCGCAGGTAAATACTCTGAAGCTTTCTTT.

This clone was counted only a few times. The chain combines TRBV7-2 with TRBJ2-1, with D possibly matching TRBD2 (5 bases). The germline V and J ends were trimmed by 3 bases and 0 bases, with 12 bases remaining between them. CDR3 length: 16 amino acids. Germline values: CDR1 SGHTA, CDR2 FQGNSA. CDR3 loop: CASSFRRGSSYNEQFF. CDR3 nucleotides: TGTGCCAGCAGCTTTCGTCGTGGGAGCTCCTACAATGAGCAGTTCTTC.

Only one count was recorded for this clone. The J gene is TRBJ1-5, the V gene TRBV27; D ambiguous. V lost 1 base and J 3 bases, leaving 4 bases between the germline ends. Germline values: CDR1 MNHEY, CDR2 SMNVEV (reference sequence). This CDR3 spans 13 amino acids. The CDR3 here is CASSLYLNQPQHF. CDR3 nucleotides: TGTGCCAGCAGTTTATATCTCAATCAGCCCCAGCATTTT.

This chain uses TRBV28 with TRBJ1-4; 10 bases match TRBD1. The CDR3 contains 15 residues. J was trimmed by 8 bases and V by 5 bases; bases with no gene match: 8. Germline CDR1 and CDR2: MDHEN and SYDVKM. CDR3 sequence reads: CASSLPGTGAEKLFF. The CDR3 nucleotides are TGTGCCAGCAGTCTACCCGGGACAGGGGCCGAAAAACTGTTTTTT.

The V and J genes are TRBV7-9 and TRBJ2-1; the D gene is possibly TRBD1 (6 bases). Germline V gives CDR1 SEHNR, CDR2 FQNEAQ (reference sequence). Trimming took off 6 bases at V and 4 bases at J, with 10 bases between the two ends. The CDR3 consists of 13 residues. The CDR3 coding sequence is TGTGCCAGCAGGTCAGGGGCATACAATGAGCAGTTCTTC. The encoded protein is CASRSGAYNEQFF.

The chain is built from TRBV19 and TRBJ2-5; D possibly corresponds to TRBD1 (6 bases). The germline V gene has CDR1 LNHDA and CDR2 SQIVND (reference sequence). The CDR3 consists of 14 residues. V lost 3 bases to trimming and J lost 3 bases, with 11 bases between them. CDR3 nucleotides: TGTGCCAGTAGTATCTGGGGGCGCGAAGAGACCCAGTACTTC. Its translation: CASSIWGREETQYF.

The rearrangement uses TRBV19 and TRBJ2-3; tentatively, D is TRBD1 or TRBD2 (5 bases each). The V gene lost 6 bases and the J gene lost 5 bases, with 15 bases spanning the gap. This CDR3 is built from 14 residues. The germline V gene encodes CDR1 LNHDA and CDR2 SQIVND (reference sequence). This CDR3 is CASSESAGRDTQYF. The CDR3 coding sequence is TGTGCCAGTAGCGAGTCCGCAGGGAGAGATACGCAGTATTTT.

The chain carries TRBV27 and TRBJ2-7; D perhaps matches TRBD2 (5 bases). Trimming removed 4 bases at V and 7 bases at J, with 20 bases between. Germline-derived CDR1 and CDR2 are MNHEY and SMNVEV (reference sequence). The CDR3 spans 15 residues. The DNA for the CDR3 is TGTGCCAGCAGTTCTTACCCCGGACTTTCTGCAGAGCAGTACTTC. The encoded protein is CASSSYPGLSAEQYF.

V and J are TRBV11-1 and TRBJ2-1; 10 bases fit TRBD1. The CDR3 is 12 residues long. Germline V lookup: CDR1 SGHAT, CDR2 FQDESV (reference sequence). The ends lost 3 bases at V and 15 bases at J; junction bases unmatched: 5. Here the CDR3 reads CASSFSTGGAFF. The CDR3 DNA sequence: TGTGCCAGCAGCTTCTCGACAGGGGGCGCGTTCTTC.

This clone was detected a few times. The chain combines TRBV27 with TRBJ2-5; D might be TRBD2 (6 bases). Looked up from germline, CDR1 is MNHEY and CDR2 is SMNVEV (reference sequence). The CDR3 extends over 15 amino acids. V was cut by 2 bases and J by 7 bases, with 17 bases left in between. The CDR3 loop reads CASSLAGNSKGTQYF. In nucleotides, the CDR3 is TGTGCCAGCAGTTTAGCGGGGAACTCGAAGGGGACCCAGTACTTC.

This clone was found a few times. The chain recombines TRBV28 with TRBJ2-7; D call uncertain. Germline CDR1 is MDHEN and CDR2 is SYDVKM. V was trimmed by 6 bases and J by 2 bases, leaving 11 bases between them. The CDR3 contains 13 residues. The CDR3 sequence: CASSPFLTYEQYF. For the CDR3, the DNA is TGTGCCAGCAGCCCCTTCCTAACCTACGAGCAGTACTTC.

The J gene is TRBJ1-1, the V gene TRBV18; weak D call: TRBD1 (5 bases). V dropped 4 bases and J dropped 6 bases, with 18 bases sitting between them. The CDR3 is made up of 15 amino acids. From germline, CDR1 is KGHSH and CDR2 LQKENI. In DNA, the CDR3 is TGTGCCAGCTCACGAACCACGGGACTTATGTCTGAAGCTTTCTTT. Its protein is CASSRTTGLMSEAFF.

The chain combines TRBV28 with TRBJ2-7, with D perhaps assigned TRBD1 or TRBD2 (7 bases each). V was pared by 8 bases and J by 2 bases, with 13 bases between. The CDR3 has 13 amino acids. Germline CDR1 is MDHEN and CDR2 is SYDVKM. CDR3 coding DNA: TGTGCCAGCGTCCCAGGGGGGGCCTACGAGCAGTACTTC. It specifies CASVPGGAYEQYF.

The chain recombines TRBV9 with TRBJ2-6; 12 bases align to TRBD2. CDR3 length equals 18 residues. The germline CDR1 and CDR2 sequences are SGDLS and YYNGEE. Trimming removed 4 bases from V and 0 bases from J; junction bases left unmatched: 5. The CDR3: CASSPGLAGSSGANVLTF. The CDR3 coding sequence is TGTGCCAGCAGCCCAGGACTAGCGGGAAGCTCTGGGGCCAACGTCCTGACTTTC.

Ten or more counts support this clone. The V call is TRBV19, the J call TRBJ2-3; D might be TRBD1 (6 bases). The V end was cut by 3 bases, the J end by 9 bases, with 16 bases between. This CDR3 region has 14 residues. CDR1 is LNHDA and CDR2 is SQIVND in the germline V gene (reference sequence). CDR3: CASSMETGPRTQYF. The DNA of the CDR3 is TGTGCCAGTAGTATGGAGACAGGCCCGCGGACGCAGTATTTT.

The gene calls are TRBV7-9 and TRBJ2-1; 13 nucleotides line up with TRBD2. The germline V gene has CDR1 SEHNR and CDR2 FQNEAQ (reference sequence). The CDR3 is made up of 16 amino acids. The V gene end was trimmed by 7 bases and the J gene end by 4 bases; junction bases not matched to a gene: 7. The CDR3 DNA reads TGTGCCAGCACCGGACTAGCGGGGGCAAATTACAATGAGCAGTTCTTC. Translation gives CASTGLAGANYNEQFF.

The chain employs TRBV4-2 and TRBJ2-7; a weak D match, TRBD1 (6 bases). There are 14 residues in the CDR3. The ends were cut back, 1 base at V and 0 bases at J, with 7 bases in the middle. Germline V gene lookup returns CDR1 LGHNA and CDR2 YNFKEQ. As DNA, the CDR3 is TGTGCCAGCAGCCAAGTGGACAGCTCCTACGAGCAGTACTTC. Amino acids: CASSQVDSSYEQYF.

Concerning this clone: This specimen includes other DNA sequences encoding the same CDR3. V is TRBV2 and J is TRBJ1-5; the match to TRBD1 covers 9 bases. Looked up from germline, CDR1 is SNHLY and CDR2 is FYNNEI. This CDR3 has 15 residues. Germline trimming cut 6 bases from V and 1 base from J; bases unmatched to any gene: 4. The CDR3 loop reads CASRGQGLSNQPQHF. CDR3 bases: TGTGCCAGCAGAGGACAGGGGTTAAGCAATCAGCCCCAGCATTTT.

This clone was seen more than once but under ten times. The gene calls are TRBV4-1 and TRBJ2-7, with TRBD2 matching over 9 bases. This CDR3 has 18 amino acids. Germline values: CDR1 MGHRA, CDR2 YSYEKL. Trimming took 1 base from V and 3 from J; bases not matched to a gene: 13. The CDR3: CASSQGLAGGKMGYEQYF. CDR3 sequence (DNA): TGCGCCAGCAGCCAAGGGCTCGCGGGAGGGAAGATGGGCTACGAGCAGTACTTC.

The chain joins TRBV6-1 to TRBJ2-1; TRBD2 agrees at 8 bases. CDR3 size: 15 residues. Germline lookup yields CDR1 MNHNS and CDR2 SASEGT. V shed 4 bases and J 11 bases; nucleotides not matched to a gene: 13. The CDR3 coding sequence is TGTGCCAGCAGTGTGGACAAATCTAGCGGGTTTAAGCAGTTCTTC. Translated, it gives CASSVDKSSGFKQFF.

Concerning this clone: This CDR3 is also generated by other DNA sequences in the sample. V and J are TRBV11-2 and TRBJ1-5; 9 bases map to TRBD1. Germline CDR1 is SGHAT and CDR2 is FQNNGV. Trimming at V came to 3 bases and at J to 6 bases, leaving 0 bases not matched to a gene. This CDR3 spans 13 amino acids. CDR3 DNA: TGTGCCAGCAGCTTGGACAGGGGTCAGCCCCAGCATTTT. Protein sequence: CASSLDRGQPQHF. The full variable domain, with the rest looked up from reference TRBV11-2 and TRBJ1-5, is EAGVAQSPRYKIIEKRQSVAFWCNPISGHATLYWYQQILGQGPKLLIQFQNNGVVDDSQLPKDRFSAERLKGVDSTLKIQPAKLEDSAVYLCASSLDRGQPQHFGDGTRLSIL.

V gene TRBV28 combines with J gene TRBJ1-4, with unresolved D. The length of the CDR3 is 14 residues. Per the germline V gene, CDR1 is MDHEN and CDR2 is SYDVKM. Trimming pared 5 bases from V and 5 bases from J, leaving 12 bases between. The CDR3 DNA reads as TGTGCCAGCAGTCTACAGATACTAAATGAAAAACTGTTTTTT. Its translation: CASSLQILNEKLFF.

The chain recombines TRBV10-1 with TRBJ2-3; D is ambiguous. This CDR3 is 11 amino acids long. V dropped 5 bases and J dropped 10 bases, with 10 bases sitting between them. Germline assignment: CDR1 WNHNN and CDR2 SYGVQD (reference sequence). DNA of the CDR3: TGCGCCAGCAGTAACGGTGATCCGCAGTATTTT. Amino acids: CASSNGDPQYF.

The chain links TRBV5-1 to TRBJ1-1; 8 bases line up with TRBD1. This CDR3 is 17 amino acids long. J gave up 3 bases and V 2 bases, and 12 bases lay outside the gene matches. Germline CDR1 is SGHRS and CDR2 is YFSETQ. This CDR3 is CASSFPPRADRDTEAFF. The CDR3 DNA is TGCGCCAGCAGCTTCCCCCCACGCGCGGACAGGGACACTGAAGCTTTCTTT.

The V and J genes are TRBV10-3 and TRBJ2-1; D is undetermined. V lost 6 bases and J 15 bases, leaving 21 bases between the germline ends. The V gene's germline CDR1 is ENHRY and CDR2 SYGVKD. This CDR3 contains 13 residues. As DNA, the CDR3 is TGTGCCATCAGGGCTGTGGGCACCGCTACGCCGTTCTTC. Translation gives CAIRAVGTATPFF.

V is TRBV7-6 and J is TRBJ1-1; a weak D match, TRBD1 (6 bases). V was clipped by 2 bases and J by 1 base, with 8 bases between them. CDR1 and CDR2 (germline): SGHVS, FNYEAQ. This CDR3 is built from 14 residues. Here the CDR3 reads CASSLQGSNTEAFF. The CDR3 nucleotides read TGTGCCAGCAGCTTACAGGGGTCGAACACTGAAGCTTTCTTT. Drawing the rest from reference TRBV7-6 and TRBJ1-1, the complete variable domain is GAGVSQSPRYKVTKRGQDVALRCDPISGHVSLYWYRQALGQGPEFLTYFNYEAQQDKSGLPNDRFSAERPEGSISTLTIQRTEQRDSAMYRCASSLQGSNTEAFFGQGTRLTVV.

V usage is TRBV28 and J usage is TRBJ1-3; no firm D call. CDR1 is MDHEN and CDR2 is SYDVKM in the germline V gene. The CDR3 spans 16 residues. The germline V and J ends were trimmed by 4 bases and 4 bases, with 17 bases remaining between them. CDR3 nucleotides: TGTGCCAGCAGTTACGGCGGACGCGGAGAGGGAAACACCATATATTTT. It specifies CASSYGGRGEGNTIYF.